Detailed here is one T cell receptor (beta chain). The antigen it recognizes is unknown. No quality values exist for individual bases; no much larger clone is one base distant. This sample was included in a study of blood T cell repertoires in COVID-19 (dated by TCRdb to about 2020). Looking at the study overall: Collaborator samples came from the United States, Italy and Spain and covered acute and convalescent phases of COVID-19. The prospective study material was composed of cDNA or gDNA derived from T cells, B-cell-depleted T cells, or PBMCs. Sample metadata almost always included a de-identified subject ID, COVID-19 status, age in years and sex. HLA class I and class II types, where available, came from metadata supplied by the sample provider rather than from assay-based typing. The dataset comprised deeply sampled blood TCRbeta repertoires from subjects exposed to, actively infected with, or recovered from COVID-19. The repertoires were released in a freely available public database intended as a resource for research on the immune response to SARS-CoV-2. The samples were drawn from the first 160 participants of the ongoing ImmuneRACE study and from over 950 subjects provided by 6 global collaborators.

The CDR3, cysteine through phenylalanine, is 17 amino acids long. Only the CDR3 DNA stays, 51 bases, in frame from base 1. In the prospective study, participants were 18 to 89 years old, resided in fewer than 25 geographic areas of the United States, and were enrolled through a virtual design. To assign participants to cohorts, the prospective study relied on clinical history that participants themselves reported in a screening survey and a study questionnaire. ImmuneRACE Cohort 3 recovered participants were defined by two consecutive negative NP/OP PCR tests, healthcare professional clearance, or symptom resolution. Each participant in the prospective study had whole blood, serum and a nasopharyngeal or oropharyngeal swab collected by mobile phlebotomists. Additional blood draws and questionnaires over an approximately 2-month period could optionally be provided by prospective study participants. Blood samples from the prospective study were shipped frozen or at room temperature prior to DNA extraction.

TCRbeta CDR3 regions were amplified from genomic DNA using the immunoSEQ Assay, a bias-controlled multiplex PCR. The paper's data handling went like this. The number of nucleated cells in each sample was estimated by amplification of reference gene primers within the assay. To quantify the absolute abundance of each unique TCRbeta CDR3 rearrangement, sequence reads were collapsed and filtered. For each sample, productive Simpson clonality was calculated as the square root of Simpson's diversity index across productive rearrangements. Sourced from immuneACCESS, this table was stored by TCRdb with only in-frame sequences that have V and J called. A share of the clones is absent; for the studies checked, an unresolved V gene accounts for under half, and the remainder has no known explanation. Clone size and the V and J calls come from that table; the DNA yielded D and trimming. This sample lists about 250,000 clones; over 75% were detected once. The ten largest clones add up to less than 2.5% of the sample.

Broader findings and caveats from the paper: The quantity of clinical and demographic metadata differed by source and by participant and was supplied without curation.

The clonotype comes from a woman between 18 and 30 years old who had recovered from COVID-19. The chain couples TRBV1 to TRBJ2-2; no DNA check was done on the table's D call, TRBD2. TRBV1 is listed as a pseudogene. The material sequenced was PBMCs or T cells enriched from blood (not recorded which). The DNA sequence follows: TGCACCAGCAGCCAAGATCTCGAGCGTTATTATTTCGGGGAGCTGTTTTTT. Translated, this gives CTSSQDLERYYFGELFF.